The entry below describes one T cell receptor (beta chain). Generated by immunoSEQ multiplex PCR, the TCRdb table keeps only in-frame clones and is missing some. The sample carries around 100,000 clones, around four fifths recorded once. This entry comes from a study of blood T cell repertoires in COVID-19. About the study: COVID-19 samples, acute and convalescent, were from the United States, Italy and Spain. Nucleic acid was either cDNA or gDNA, and it came from T cells, B-cell-depleted T cells, or PBMCs.

The germline V gene has CDR1 SGHRS and CDR2 YFSETQ. The CDR3 covers 14 residues. V lost 4 bases, J lost 3 bases, and 7 bases stayed unmatched. Sequencing was done on a sample of peripheral blood. The genes are TRBV5-1 and TRBJ2-7; 7 bases map to TRBD1. The TCR sequence derives from a man aged 45 to 65 with active or convalescent COVID-19. The CDR3 DNA follows: TGCGCCAGCAGCCAGGACAGGTACGTCTACGAGCAGTACTTC. Its translation: CASSQDRYVYEQYF.